Below, 8 T cell receptor beta chains from the same sample are listed, as sequenced in a study of T cell responses to AZD1222 COVID-19 vaccine. Clones were read by immunoSEQ multiplex PCR, and TCRdb kept only the in-frame ones, dropping some. Counted here are about 140,000 clones, just over 85% occurring once; the ten biggest clones make up about 3%. Material: peripheral blood, obtained on day 0 of AZD1222 vaccination. Receptors originate from an adult in good health.

The genes are TRBV11-1 and TRBJ1-2; D gene uncertain. This CDR3 contains 15 residues. Germline assignment: CDR1 SGHAT and CDR2 FQDESV (reference sequence). Deletions cut 5 bases from V and 2 bases from J, with 15 bases between. The CDR3 spells CASSGYSQINYGYTF. CDR3 sequence (DNA): TGTGCCAGCAGCGGATACTCACAGATAAACTATGGCTACACCTTC.

CDR3 nucleotides: TGTGCCAGCAGGTCGCATAATCAGCCCCAGCATTTT. Its protein is CASRSHNQPQHF. The chain employs TRBV28 and TRBJ1-5; no clear D. Germline CDR1 MDHEN, CDR2 SYDVKM. CDR3 size: 12 residues. V gave up 6 bases and J gave up 4 bases, with 7 bases separating them.

The chain is built from TRBV24-1 and TRBJ1-5; D unresolved. Germline CDR1 KGHDR, CDR2 SFDVKD. Trimming stripped 0 bases from V and 10 bases from J, with 15 bases between. The CDR3 consists of 15 residues. Written as DNA, the CDR3 is TGTGCCACCAGTGATTTGCCCGCTACCTCTCGACCCCAGCATTTT. It yields the protein CATSDLPATSRPQHF.

The genes are TRBV18 and TRBJ2-7, with D perhaps matching TRBD1 or TRBD2 (5 bases each). The CDR3 extends over 16 amino acids. Trimming shortened V by 1 base and J by 0 bases, and 13 bases separated the two germline ends. Germline CDR1 and CDR2: KGHSH and LQKENI. The CDR3 region has the DNA TGTGCCAGCTCACCACTGGGGACCGTTAGCTCCTACGAGCAGTACTTC. As protein: CASSPLGTVSSYEQYF.

The chain is built from TRBV4-1 and TRBJ1-2; D is possibly TRBD1 (5 bases). This CDR3 is 12 amino acids long. V lost 3 bases, J lost 3 bases, and 5 bases lay in between. Germline loops: CDR1 MGHRA, CDR2 YSYEKL. In DNA form, the CDR3 reads TGCGCCAGCAGCCAGGGGGACTATGGCTACACCTTC. Its translation is CASSQGDYGYTF.

The genes are TRBV4-3 and TRBJ2-2; 8 bases map to TRBD1. With V trimmed by 6 bases and J by 0 bases, 3 bases remained unmatched. There are 15 residues in the CDR3. The germline CDR1 and CDR2 sequences are LGHNA and YSLEER. The CDR3: CASSKDRANTGELFF. CDR3 in DNA: TGCGCCAGCAGTAAGGACAGGGCGAACACCGGGGAGCTGTTTTTT.

CDR3 nucleotide sequence: TGCGCCAGCAGCCAGGCCGCATCCGGGACCGGAACGAACACTGAAGCTTTCTTT. Its translation: CASSQAASGTGTNTEAFF. The chain combines TRBV4-1 with TRBJ1-1; perhaps TRBD1 as D (5 bases). This CDR3 has 18 amino acids. Germline loops: CDR1 MGHRA, CDR2 YSYEKL. Deletions cut 3 bases from V and 1 base from J, with 21 bases between.

The chain has TRBV7-8 and TRBJ1-1; D uncertain. Looked up from germline, CDR1 is SGHVS and CDR2 is FQNEAQ. The CDR3 is made up of 15 amino acids. Trimming removed 5 bases from V and 0 bases from J, with 13 bases in between. The CDR3 sequence: CASSPMVGMNTEAFF. CDR3 bases: TGTGCCAGCAGCCCCATGGTGGGAATGAACACTGAAGCTTTCTTT. Together with reference TRBV7-8 and TRBJ1-1, the CDR3 gives the full variable domain: GAGVSQSPRYKVAKRGQDVALRCDPISGHVSLFWYQQALGQGPEFLTYFQNEAQLDKSGLPSDRFFAERPEGSVSTLKIQRTQQEDSAVYLCASSPMVGMNTEAFFGQGTRLTVV.